Listed below are T cell receptor beta chains from one sample, sequenced in a study of blood T cell repertoires in COVID-19. The assay was immunoSEQ multiplex PCR, and TCRdb's table has in-frame clones only and misses some. The sample contains about 400,000 clones, around 90% of which appear only once. The sequencing input was peripheral blood. The receptors here all came from a human donor in a cohort sampled during active COVID-19. Both conserved end residues are part of each CDR3. A D gene is named only where the DNA matches it firmly. Size values are once, few and many counts, or a class for expanded clones, and some rows have none.

>TRBJ1-5|TRBV28|15|.|.
CASSQSRGGPEPQHF
TGTGCCAGCAGCCAATCTAGGGGGGGGCCGGAGCCCCAGCATTTT
>TRBJ1-2|TRBV6-1|15|.|.
CASSEAEVQGNGYTF
TGTGCCAGCAGTGAAGCGGAAGTACAGGGAAACGGCTACACCTTC
>TRBJ2-5|TRBV15|15|few|.
CATSRVLGAPETQYF
TGTGCCACCAGCAGAGTCCTAGGGGCTCCGGAGACCCAGTACTTC
>TRBJ1-2|TRBV5-4|17|.|TRBD1
CASSLTGGLEGNYGYTF
TGTGCCAGCAGCCTAACAGGGGGCCTGGAGGGTAACTATGGCTACACCTTC
>TRBJ1-4|TRBV14|13|.|.
CASSQGQGLRLFF
TGTGCCAGCAGCCAAGGTCAGGGTTTGAGGCTGTTTTTT
>TRBJ2-1|TRBV6-2/TRBV6-3|15|.|.
CASSYLPGAHNEQFF
TGTGCCAGCAGTTACTTGCCGGGAGCCCACAATGAGCAGTTCTTC
>TRBJ1-1|TRBV5-4|14|.|TRBD1
CASSSNRGNTEAFF
TGTGCCAGCAGTTCAAACAGGGGAAACACTGAAGCTTTCTTT
>TRBJ1-5|TRBV10-2|13|.|TRBD1
CASAGQGFSPQHF
TGCGCCAGCGCGGGACAGGGTTTTTCGCCCCAGCATTTT
>TRBJ1-1|TRBV12-3/TRBV12-4|13|.|.
CASSLALRGEAFF
TGTGCCAGCAGTTTAGCGCTAAGGGGGGAAGCTTTCTTT
>TRBJ1-6|TRBV7-8|16|once|.
CASSLDSPIGNSPLHF
TGTGCCAGCAGCTTGGACAGCCCAATTGGCAATTCACCCCTCCACTTT
>TRBJ1-3|TRBV2|20|.|TRBD1
CASSGPGQGPEGLSGNTIYF
TGTGCCAGCAGTGGACCGGGACAGGGGCCTGAAGGGCTCTCTGGAAACACCATATATTTT
>TRBJ2-3|TRBV9|12|.|.
CASNEGGDTQYF
TGTGCCAGCAACGAGGGCGGGGATACGCAGTATTTT
>TRBJ1-5|TRBV28|13|.|.
CASSRQVRQPQHF
TGTGCCAGCAGTCGACAGGTGCGTCAGCCCCAGCATTTT
>TRBJ2-1|TRBV7-2|17|.|TRBD1
CASSLVGQGAQALGQFF
TGTGCCAGCAGCTTAGTCGGACAGGGGGCGCAAGCACTAGGGCAGTTCTTC
>TRBJ2-3|TRBV5-1|15|.|TRBD2
CASSTQAGASDTQYF
TGCGCCAGCAGCACCCAAGCGGGAGCATCAGATACGCAGTATTTT
>TRBJ1-3|TRBV5-1|16|.|TRBD1
CASSLDAGGGGNTIYF
TGCGCCAGCAGCTTGGACGCAGGGGGAGGAGGAAACACCATATATTTT
>TRBJ1-1|TRBV5-1|17|.|.
CASRLGGPGHQNTEAFF
TGCGCCAGCAGGCTTGGCGGTCCGGGACACCAGAACACTGAAGCTTTCTTT
>TRBJ1-1|TRBV4-1|16|.|.
CASSQEEGRVDTEAFF
TGCGCCAGCAGCCAAGAGGAAGGCAGGGTCGACACTGAAGCTTTCTTT
>TRBJ1-2|TRBV28|13|.|TRBD1
CASGQADIYGYTF
TGTGCCAGCGGACAGGCGGACATCTATGGCTACACCTTC
>TRBJ2-1|TRBV24-1|12|.|.
CATSDQTTEQFF
TGTGCCACCAGTGACCAAACTACCGAGCAGTTCTTC
>TRBJ1-4|TRBV5-1|15|.|TRBD1
CASSLGDRENEKLFF
TGCGCCAGCAGCTTGGGGGACAGGGAGAATGAAAAACTGTTTTTT
>TRBJ1-4|TRBV19|13|once|.
CATKQSTNEKLFF
TGTGCCACCAAGCAATCAACTAATGAAAAACTGTTTTTT
>TRBJ2-2|TRBV6-1|15|.|.
CASSESNRPTGELFF
TGTGCCAGCAGTGAATCCAACAGGCCCACCGGGGAGCTGTTTTTT
>TRBJ2-5|TRBV5-1|14|once|.
CASSLVWGEETQYF
TGCGCCAGCAGCTTGGTGTGGGGAGAAGAGACCCAGTACTTC
>TRBJ2-1|TRBV10-3|15|.|TRBD2
CAISEGPAGGNEQFF
TGTGCCATCAGTGAGGGTCCAGCGGGAGGCAATGAGCAGTTCTTC
>TRBJ2-5|TRBV30|15|.|.
CAWGRGGGAGETQYF
TGTGCCTGGGGAAGAGGCGGGGGCGCGGGAGAGACCCAGTACTTC
>TRBJ1-5|TRBV28|13|.|.
CASRDLGNQPQHF
TGTGCCAGCAGGGACTTGGGCAATCAGCCCCAGCATTTT
>TRBJ2-7|TRBV28|18|.|TRBD2
CASSSHHQGLAGFGEQYF
TGTGCCAGCAGTTCCCATCATCAAGGACTAGCGGGATTTGGCGAGCAGTACTTC
>TRBJ2-5|TRBV30|13|.|TRBD1
CAWSADRVETQYF
TGTGCCTGGAGTGCGGACAGGGTGGAGACCCAGTACTTC
>TRBJ2-5|TRBV5-1|15|.|TRBD1
CASSTGASAQETQYF
TGCGCCAGCTCAACAGGGGCCTCTGCCCAAGAGACCCAGTACTTC
>TRBJ2-5|TRBV6-5|15|.|.
CASTGLRKVGETQYF
TGTGCCAGCACCGGACTCCGGAAAGTCGGAGAGACCCAGTACTTC
>TRBJ2-5|TRBV30|13|.|.
CAWTPPVGETQYF
TGTGCCTGGACCCCCCCGGTTGGAGAGACCCAGTACTTC
>TRBJ2-1|TRBV7-8|16|.|TRBD1
CASSYEGQGLNNEQFF
TGTGCCAGCAGCTATGAGGGACAGGGGCTAAACAATGAGCAGTTCTTC
>TRBJ1-1|TRBV6-5|11|.|.
CASRSYSEAFF
TGTGCCAGCAGGTCCTACAGTGAAGCTTTCTTT
>TRBJ2-1|TRBV6-4|15|once|TRBD2
CASSVLSGRDNEQFF
TGTGCCAGCAGTGTTTTGAGCGGGAGGGACAATGAGCAGTTCTTC
>TRBJ1-3|TRBV25-1|15|.|.
CASSRELPSGNTIYF
TGTGCCAGCAGTAGAGAACTCCCCTCTGGAAACACCATATATTTT
>TRBJ2-3|TRBV6-5|13|.|TRBD2
CASRTSGADTQYF
TGTGCCAGCAGAACTAGCGGGGCAGATACGCAGTATTTT
>TRBJ1-2|TRBV6-5|14|.|TRBD1
CASRPDRGLGGYTF
TGTGCCAGCAGACCCGACAGGGGGCTGGGTGGCTACACCTTC
>TRBJ2-3|TRBV5-1|15|.|.
CASSLLTGKTDTQYF
TGCGCCAGCAGCTTGTTAACAGGGAAGACAGATACGCAGTATTTT
>TRBJ1-2|TRBV5-1|13|once|.
CASSLTADYGYTF
TGCGCCAGCAGCCTAACAGCAGACTATGGCTACACCTTC
>TRBJ2-5|TRBV5-1|13|.|.
CASREIGRETQYF
TGCGCCAGCAGAGAGATCGGTCGGGAGACCCAGTACTTC
>TRBJ1-1|TRBV15|16|once|.
CATSRDRYGVLTEAFF
TGTGCCACCAGCAGAGATAGGTATGGAGTACTCACTGAAGCTTTCTTT
>TRBJ2-1|TRBV29-1|17|.|TRBD2
CSVVGLAARWLGNEQFF
TGCAGCGTTGTGGGACTAGCTGCCCGGTGGTTGGGCAATGAGCAGTTCTTC
>TRBJ1-1|TRBV7-9|15|.|TRBD1
CASSLQGAAGTEAFF
TGTGCCAGCAGCTTACAGGGGGCGGCAGGCACTGAAGCTTTCTTT
>TRBJ2-3|TRBV5-4|15|.|TRBD2
CASVLAGASTDTQYF
TGTGCCAGCGTACTAGCGGGAGCTAGCACAGATACGCAGTATTTT
>TRBJ1-2|TRBV4-1|16|few|TRBD1
CASSQEIRTGAYGYTF
TGCGCCAGCAGCCAAGAGATCCGGACAGGCGCCTATGGCTACACCTTC
>TRBJ1-3|TRBV2|12|.|.
CASSPGGNTIYF
TGTGCCAGCAGCCCCGGGGGAAACACCATATATTTT
>TRBJ1-4|TRBV27|16|.|.
CASSEISGATNEKLFF
TGTGCCAGCAGTGAAATCTCAGGCGCAACTAATGAAAAACTGTTTTTT
>TRBJ1-2|TRBV19|13|.|TRBD1
CASTLSDRTSYTF
TGTGCCAGTACCCTATCGGACAGGACGAGCTACACCTTC
>TRBJ1-1|TRBV7-9|13|few|.
CASRDDRGTEAFF
TGTGCCAGCAGGGATGATCGAGGGACTGAAGCTTTCTTT
>TRBJ2-2|TRBV5-6|17|.|.
CASSREDRPPRRRELFF
TGTGCCAGCAGCAGAGAAGACAGGCCTCCGCGCCGGAGGGAGCTGTTTTTT
>TRBJ2-7|TRBV24-1|14|.|TRBD1
CATLRQGRIYEQYF
TGTGCCACCTTACGACAGGGCCGGATCTACGAGCAGTACTTC
>TRBJ2-6|TRBV18|13|.|.
CASSPLGANVLTF
TGTGCCAGCTCACCACTAGGGGCCAACGTCCTGACTTTC
>TRBJ2-7|TRBV4-2|16|many|TRBD1
CASSQDLGQGSDEQYF
TGTGCCAGCAGCCAAGATTTAGGACAGGGTAGCGACGAGCAGTACTTC
>TRBJ1-2|TRBV7-9|14|.|TRBD1
CASRSGTAGYGYTF
TGTGCCAGCAGATCGGGGACAGCGGGCTATGGCTACACCTTC